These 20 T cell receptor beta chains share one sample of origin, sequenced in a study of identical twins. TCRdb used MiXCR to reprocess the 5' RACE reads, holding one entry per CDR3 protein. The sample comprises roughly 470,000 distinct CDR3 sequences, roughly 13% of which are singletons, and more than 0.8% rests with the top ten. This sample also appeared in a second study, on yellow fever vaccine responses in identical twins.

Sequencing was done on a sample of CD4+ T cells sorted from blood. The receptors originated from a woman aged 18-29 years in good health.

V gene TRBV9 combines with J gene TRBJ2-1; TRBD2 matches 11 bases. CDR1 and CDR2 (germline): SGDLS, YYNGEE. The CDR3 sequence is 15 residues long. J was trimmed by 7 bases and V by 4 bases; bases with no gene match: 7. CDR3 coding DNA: TGTGCCAGCAGCTTTACACTAGCGGGAGATAATGAGCAGTTCTTC. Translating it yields CASSFTLAGDNEQFF.

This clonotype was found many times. The CDR3, as DNA: TGCAGCGTTGATGGACTGCTTAACTACAATGAGCAGTTCTTC. Encoded protein: CSVDGLLNYNEQFF. The chain couples TRBV29-1 to TRBJ2-1, with D possibly TRBD2 on 5 matching bases. V gave up 3 bases and J gave up 3 bases, with 12 bases separating them. The germline V gene has CDR1 SQVTM and CDR2 ANQGSEA. The CDR3 contains 14 residues.

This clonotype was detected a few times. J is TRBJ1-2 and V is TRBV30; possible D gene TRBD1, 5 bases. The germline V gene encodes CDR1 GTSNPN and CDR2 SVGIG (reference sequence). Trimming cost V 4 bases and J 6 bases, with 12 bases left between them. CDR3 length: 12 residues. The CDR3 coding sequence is TGTGCCTGGACGCGTCAGGGAGATGGCTACACCTTC. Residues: CAWTRQGDGYTF.

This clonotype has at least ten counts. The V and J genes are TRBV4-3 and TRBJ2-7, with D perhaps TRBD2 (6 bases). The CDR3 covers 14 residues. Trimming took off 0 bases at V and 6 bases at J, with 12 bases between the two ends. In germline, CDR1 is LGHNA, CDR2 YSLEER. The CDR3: CASSQEASAGEQYF. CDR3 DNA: TGCGCCAGCAGCCAAGAAGCTAGCGCAGGCGAGCAGTACTTC.

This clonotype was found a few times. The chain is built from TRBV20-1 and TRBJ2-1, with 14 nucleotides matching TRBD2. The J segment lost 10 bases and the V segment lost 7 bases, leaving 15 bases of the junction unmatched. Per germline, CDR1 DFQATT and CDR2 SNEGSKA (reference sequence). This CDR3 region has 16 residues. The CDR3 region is CSVSNAGLAGGKEQFF. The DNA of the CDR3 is TGCAGTGTCTCCAACGCAGGACTAGCGGGGGGAAAAGAGCAGTTCTTC.

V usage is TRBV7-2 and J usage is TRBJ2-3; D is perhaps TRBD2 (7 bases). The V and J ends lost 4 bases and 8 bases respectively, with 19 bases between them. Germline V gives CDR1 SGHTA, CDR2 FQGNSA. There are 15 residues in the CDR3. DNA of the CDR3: TGTGCCAGCAGCTCCACTAGCGCCCTAGGGGGTACGCAGTATTTT. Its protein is CASSSTSALGGTQYF.

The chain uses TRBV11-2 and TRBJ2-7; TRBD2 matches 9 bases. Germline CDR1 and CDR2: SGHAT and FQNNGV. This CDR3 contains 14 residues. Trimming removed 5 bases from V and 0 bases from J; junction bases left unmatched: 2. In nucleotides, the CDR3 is TGTGCCAGCAGCCCTAGCGGGGTCTCCTACGAGCAGTACTTC. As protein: CASSPSGVSYEQYF.

This CDR3 is CASRKQGARSGTGELFF. CDR3 coding DNA: TGTGCCAGCCGGAAACAGGGGGCGCGGTCCGGCACCGGGGAGCTGTTTTTT. The chain is built from TRBV6-1 and TRBJ2-2; 9 bases match TRBD1. This CDR3 contains 17 residues. Germline V gives CDR1 MNHNS, CDR2 SASEGT. With 8 bases clipped from V and 4 bases from J, the junction kept 14 bases outside the gene matches.

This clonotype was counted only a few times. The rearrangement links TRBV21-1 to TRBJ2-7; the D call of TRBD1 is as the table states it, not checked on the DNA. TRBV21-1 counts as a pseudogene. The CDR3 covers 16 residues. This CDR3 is CASSKTTGDSPYEQYF. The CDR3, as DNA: TGTGCCAGCAGCAAAACGACAGGGGATAGCCCCTACGAGCAGTACTTC.

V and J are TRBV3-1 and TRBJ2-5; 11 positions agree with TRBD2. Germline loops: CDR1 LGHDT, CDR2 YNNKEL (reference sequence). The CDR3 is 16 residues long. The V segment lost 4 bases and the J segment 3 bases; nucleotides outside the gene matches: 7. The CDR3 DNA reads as TGTGCCAGCAGCCGGTCCGGGACTAGCGGAAAAGAGACCCAGTACTTC. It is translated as CASSRSGTSGKETQYF.

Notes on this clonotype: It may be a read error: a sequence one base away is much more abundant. CDR3 coding DNA: TGTGCCAGCAGCGTAGGACCCTACAATGAGCAGATCTTC. Its translation: CASSVGPYNEQIF. The chain links TRBV9 to TRBJ2-1; no clear D gene. This CDR3 contains 13 residues. The germline gives CDR1 SGDLS, CDR2 YYNGEE.

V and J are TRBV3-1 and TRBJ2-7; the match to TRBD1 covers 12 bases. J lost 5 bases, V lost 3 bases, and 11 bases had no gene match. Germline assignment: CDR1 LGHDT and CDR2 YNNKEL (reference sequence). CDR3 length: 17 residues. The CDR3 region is CASSQGDRGRTFHEQYF. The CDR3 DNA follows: TGTGCCAGCAGCCAGGGGGACAGGGGGCGGACTTTTCACGAGCAGTACTTC.

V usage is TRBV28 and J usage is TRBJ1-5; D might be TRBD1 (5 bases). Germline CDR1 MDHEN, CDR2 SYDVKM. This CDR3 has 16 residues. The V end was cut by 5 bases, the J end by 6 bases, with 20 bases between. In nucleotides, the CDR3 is TGTGCCAGCAGTCCCAACGCGAGGGGAAGAAGTCAGCCCCAGCATTTT. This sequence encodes CASSPNARGRSQPQHF.

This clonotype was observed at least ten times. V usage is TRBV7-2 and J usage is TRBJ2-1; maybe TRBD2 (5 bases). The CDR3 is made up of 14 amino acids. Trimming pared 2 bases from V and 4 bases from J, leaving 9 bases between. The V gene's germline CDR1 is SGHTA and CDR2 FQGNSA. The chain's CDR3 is CASSLLLVYNEQFF. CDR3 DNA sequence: TGTGCCAGCAGCTTATTACTAGTTTACAATGAGCAGTTCTTC.

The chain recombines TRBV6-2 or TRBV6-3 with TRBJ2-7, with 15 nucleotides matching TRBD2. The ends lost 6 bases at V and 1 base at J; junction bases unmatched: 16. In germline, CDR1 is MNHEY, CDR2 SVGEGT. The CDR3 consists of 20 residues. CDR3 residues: CASSITLRTSGRALSYEQYF. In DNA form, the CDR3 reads TGTGCCAGCAGCATTACCCTGAGGACTAGCGGGAGGGCCTTGTCCTACGAGCAGTACTTC.

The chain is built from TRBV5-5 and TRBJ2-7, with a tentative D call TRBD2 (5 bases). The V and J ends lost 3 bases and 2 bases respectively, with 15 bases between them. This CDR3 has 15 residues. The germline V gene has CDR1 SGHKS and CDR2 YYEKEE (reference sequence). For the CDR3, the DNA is TGTGCCAGCAGCTCAACATACGGACTGACCTACGAGCAGTACTTC. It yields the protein CASSSTYGLTYEQYF.

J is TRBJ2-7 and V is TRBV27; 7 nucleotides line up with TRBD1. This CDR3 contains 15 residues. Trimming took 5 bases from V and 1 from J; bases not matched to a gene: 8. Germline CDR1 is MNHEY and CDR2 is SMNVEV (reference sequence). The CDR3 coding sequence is TGTGCCAGCAGTGCGTTCTTGGACAGGTCCTACGAGCAGTACTTC. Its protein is CASSAFLDRSYEQYF.

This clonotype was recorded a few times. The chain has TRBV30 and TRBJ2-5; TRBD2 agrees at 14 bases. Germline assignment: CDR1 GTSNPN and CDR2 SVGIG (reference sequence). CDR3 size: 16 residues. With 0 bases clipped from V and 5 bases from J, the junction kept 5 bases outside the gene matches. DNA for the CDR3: TGTGCCTGGAGTGTAGGACTAGCGGGAGGAGGGGAGACCCAGTACTTC. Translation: CAWSVGLAGGGETQYF. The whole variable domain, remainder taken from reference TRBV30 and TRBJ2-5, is SQTIHQWPATLVQPVGSPLSLECTVEGTSNPNLYWYRQAAGRGLQLLFYSVGIGQISSEVPQNLSASRPQDRQFILSSKKLLLSDSGFYLCAWSVGLAGGGETQYFGPGTRLLVL.

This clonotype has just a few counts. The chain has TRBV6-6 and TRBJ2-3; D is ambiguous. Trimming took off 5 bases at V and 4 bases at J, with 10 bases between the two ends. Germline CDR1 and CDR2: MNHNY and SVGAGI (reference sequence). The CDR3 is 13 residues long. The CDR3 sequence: CASSLPPSDTQYF. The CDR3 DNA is TGTGCCAGCAGTCTGCCCCCTTCAGATACGCAGTATTTT.

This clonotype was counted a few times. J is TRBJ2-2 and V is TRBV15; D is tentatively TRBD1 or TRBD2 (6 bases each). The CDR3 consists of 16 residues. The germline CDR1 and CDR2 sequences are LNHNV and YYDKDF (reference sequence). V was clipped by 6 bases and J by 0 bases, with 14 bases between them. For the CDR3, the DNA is TGTGCCACCAGGAAGACAGGAGGGACGAACACCGGGGAGCTGTTTTTT. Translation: CATRKTGGTNTGELFF.